This T cell receptor (beta chain) was sequenced during a study of beta chain features in type 1 diabetes. Study results and limitations: Significant though moderate, a shortening of TCRB CDR3s appeared in all four CD4+ subsets of Type 1 diabetes patients.

With respect to this clone: What it binds is unknown.

Isolation of CD4+ naive, central memory, regulatory and stem cell-like memory cells was achieved by sorting via CD45RO/CCR7/CD25/CD127/CD95/CD27. Germline V gives CDR1 MDHEN, CDR2 SYDVKM. V dropped 6 bases and J dropped 5 bases, with 11 bases sitting between them. The CDR3 consists of 13 residues. The authors reverse transcribed all of the isolated RNA, so sequencing captured expressed TCRB transcripts. Method: immunoSEQ multiplex PCR; TCRdb's copy keeps in-frame clones and lacks some. Counted here are over 150,000 clones, approximately 8.1% occurring once; the ten biggest clones make up 0.5% to 0.65%.

The sequenced material came from central memory CD4+ T cells from blood. V gene TRBV28 combines with J gene TRBJ1-5; D unresolved. The receptor was derived from a man aged 18 to 30 in good health. CDR3 DNA: TGTGCCAGCAGCCTGGTGTTAGATCAGCCCCAGCATTTT. This sequence encodes CASSLVLDQPQHF.